Reported below is one T cell receptor (beta chain). The target of this receptor is not known. It has no much larger one-base neighbor in the sample; base qualities were not kept. Patients with autoimmune disease history or receiving systemic immunosuppression were excluded from the trial. In every dose cohort, peripheral blood was drawn for TCR sequencing at baseline, cycle 4 day 1, and cycle 7 day 1. The samples were taken from a phase I, first-in-human, multicenter, open-label dose-escalation trial of ivuxolimab. Adults with locally advanced or metastatic head and neck squamous cell, hepatocellular, melanoma or renal cell carcinoma were enrolled in the trial. Before TCR sequencing, CD4+ T cells and CD8+ T cells from peripheral blood were sorted into separate populations. Genomic DNA was isolated from the sorted cells so that the TCRbeta CDR3 region could be sequenced. The immunoSEQ Assay was used to sequence the TCRbeta CDR3 regions. TCRdb's version of the immuneACCESS table is confined to in-frame rearrangements and falls short of the full clone set. An unresolved V gene accounts for under half of the shortfall where checked; the remainder is of unknown origin. The sample profile shows 75,000 to 90,000 clones; 65% to 85% of them were found once. 7.3% of the sample is in the top ten clones.

These data come from a study of OX40 agonist ivuxolimab in advanced cancers. For the study in its entirety: Ivuxolimab, which targeted the costimulatory receptor OX40 (CD134), was an agonistic, fully human IgG2 monoclonal antibody. Of the approximately 53 patients in dose escalation, about 20 had hepatocellular carcinoma, some 15 had melanoma, 9 had renal cell carcinoma and 9 had head and neck cancer. Prior anti-PD-1, anti-PD-L1 or anti-CTLA-4 therapy was permitted, and checkpoint inhibitors had been received by around 40% of dose-escalation patients. Intravenous ivuxolimab was administered to patients every 2 weeks at six dose levels: 0.01, 0.1, 0.3, 1.5, 3 and 10 mg/kg. Partial responses were achieved by three dose-escalation patients, of whom one had hepatocellular carcinoma and two had cutaneous melanoma. A male proportion of under 85% and a mean age of approximately 55 years, ranging from roughly 23 to 80, were recorded for the dose-escalation cohort. The paper describes the monotherapy dose-escalation part (N ≈ 50 patients) of the phase I trial of ivuxolimab. Peripheral TCRbeta sequencing was intended to test whether TCR sequence diversity was altered and clonal T-cell expansion was caused by ivuxolimab. Results and caveats for the whole study, not just this receptor: Low levels of normalized T-cell clonal expansion were also seen in some nonresponding patients. Clonal expansion of both CD4+ and CD8+ blood T cells was observed from baseline to week 6 at doses 0.1 to 3.0 mg/kg. Antigen specificity was not determined for the clonally expanded peripheral T cells. After ivuxolimab, more expanded clones were found on average in CD8+ T cells than in CD4+ T cells. In partial responders in the 0.1-3.0 mg/kg groups, normalized peripheral clonal expansion was found to be among the lowest, especially among CD8+ T cells.

The CDR3, from cysteine to phenylalanine, totals 16 residues. The kept DNA is CDR3 alone, 48 bases in frame from the first base. V is trimmed back by 4 bases and J by 2 bases, and the junction contains 7 bases that no gene match accounts for. The germline V gene gives CDR1 as LGHNA and CDR2 as YNFKEQ. Recombination joined TRBV4-2 with TRBJ2-1, and 8 junctional nucleotides match TRBD1. The sequence was obtained from an adult with an advanced solid tumor such as melanoma, head and neck, liver or kidney cancer. The specimen was CD4+ or CD8+ T cells sorted from blood, collected in a trial of the OX40 agonist ivuxolimab. This receptor carries the CDR3 CASSRGKDRAYNEQFF. Read as DNA, the sequence is TGTGCCAGCAGCCGAGGGAAGGACAGGGCCTACAATGAGCAGTTCTTC.